What follows are 12 T cell receptor beta chains derived from one specimen sequenced in a study of T cell repertoires in cytomegalovirus infection. MiXCR, run by TCRdb on the reads, gives a single entry per CDR3 protein. The sample has approximately 500,000 distinct CDR3 sequences; 11% are singletons. The sequencing input was PBMCs. Source of these receptors: a human donor in good health (CMV status not recorded). Some clones in this sample may be carry-over from other donors' samples.

This clonotype occurred many times. The rearrangement joins TRBV20-1 to TRBJ1-1; D gene uncertain. V was pared by 3 bases and J by 0 bases, with 8 bases between. CDR1 and CDR2 (germline): DFQATT, SNEGSKA (reference sequence). The CDR3 is 13 amino acids. CDR3 in DNA: TGCAGTGCTAGGGAGCTTCTGAACACTGAAGCTTTCTTT. Residues: CSARELLNTEAFF.

This clonotype has more than one count but fewer than ten. The rearrangement joins TRBV6-5 to TRBJ2-5; 9 bases are a match to TRBD1. Unmatched junction bases numbered 5, after V lost 4 bases and J lost 5 bases. CDR1 and CDR2 (germline): MNHEY, SVGAGI. This CDR3 region has 14 residues. DNA of the CDR3: TGTGCCAGCAGTTGGGGACAGGGTATTGAGACCCAGTACTTC. Its protein product is CASSWGQGIETQYF.

The rearrangement uses TRBV6-5 and TRBJ2-1; 9 bases are a match to TRBD1. This CDR3 has 16 residues. V trimming: 6 bases; J trimming: 10 bases; junction bases outside the gene matches: 16. Germline V gene lookup returns CDR1 MNHEY and CDR2 SVGAGI. The CDR3 sequence: CASRPPGQGPRGEQFF. Here the CDR3 DNA reads TGTGCCAGCAGACCACCGGGACAGGGTCCGAGAGGAGAGCAGTTCTTC.

The chain combines TRBV20-1 with TRBJ2-7, with 8 bases aligning to TRBD2. This CDR3 contains 15 residues. Germline V CDR1 and CDR2: DFQATT, SNEGSKA (reference sequence). V dropped 3 bases and J dropped 1; count of bases not matched to a gene: 8. The CDR3 loop reads CSARSTSGSSYEQYF. CDR3 DNA: TGCAGTGCTAGGTCCACTAGCGGTTCTTCCTACGAGCAGTACTTC.

In this sample, this clonotype turned up many times. The V and J genes are TRBV10-3 and TRBJ1-1; D possibly corresponds to TRBD1 (5 bases). CDR1 ENHRY and CDR2 SYGVKD come from the germline V gene. The ends were cut back, 2 bases at V and 7 bases at J, with 8 bases in the middle. The CDR3 consists of 12 residues. CDR3 amino acids: CAISEGTLEAFF. For the CDR3, the DNA is TGTGCCATCAGTGAGGGGACCCTTGAAGCTTTCTTT.

This clonotype appeared many times. The CDR3: CASTLSSGGTYEQYF. The DNA of the CDR3 is TGTGCCAGCACCCTCTCTAGCGGGGGCACCTACGAGCAGTACTTC. V gene TRBV12-3 or TRBV12-4 combines with J gene TRBJ2-7; 10 bases fit TRBD2. The CDR3 sequence is 15 residues long. V lost 7 bases to trimming and J lost 2 bases; unmatched junction nucleotides: 8.

This clonotype has ten or more counts. The chain has TRBV28 and TRBJ1-4; a weak D match, TRBD1 (5 bases). V lost 7 bases and J 3 bases, leaving 18 bases between the germline ends. This CDR3 contains 16 residues. The germline gives CDR1 MDHEN, CDR2 SYDVKM. DNA of the CDR3: TGTGCCAGCATCACCGCGGCCGCAGGGTCTAATGAAAAACTGTTTTTT. This codes for CASITAAAGSNEKLFF.

This clonotype was recorded at least ten times. The chain links TRBV6-1 to TRBJ2-1; D may correspond to TRBD1 or TRBD2 (6 bases each). Germline V gene lookup returns CDR1 MNHNS and CDR2 SASEGT. The CDR3 spans 15 residues. The germline V and J ends were trimmed by 7 bases and 3 bases, with 16 bases remaining between them. The DNA for the CDR3 is TGTGCCAGCAACTTGGACGAGGGGGGCTACAATGAGCAGTTCTTC. Protein sequence: CASNLDEGGYNEQFF.

This clonotype was seen ten or more times. The chain uses TRBV28 and TRBJ2-7; 8 nucleotides match TRBD1. V lost 7 bases to trimming and J lost 5 bases; unmatched junction nucleotides: 13. Looked up from germline, CDR1 is MDHEN and CDR2 is SYDVKM. CDR3 length: 15 residues. The CDR3 region has the DNA TGTGCCAGCAAGAAGGCAGGGGGCCCTGGGAACGAGCAGTACTTC. Translating it yields CASKKAGGPGNEQYF.

Ten or more counts support this clonotype. The chain combines TRBV25-1 with TRBJ2-1; D is unresolved. This CDR3 contains 15 residues. The germline CDR1 and CDR2 sequences are MGHDK and SYGVNS. V gave up 10 bases and J gave up 4 bases, with 20 bases separating them. The CDR3 coding sequence is TGTGCCACCGAACACCCTAATTCTGGGTACAATGAGCAGTTCTTC. Its translation is CATEHPNSGYNEQFF.

In this sample, this clonotype turned up many times. The genes are TRBV7-2 and TRBJ2-5; 9 bases line up with TRBD1. V dropped 5 bases and J dropped 6; count of bases not matched to a gene: 7. The CDR3 runs to 14 residues. From germline, CDR1 is SGHTA and CDR2 FQGNSA. In DNA form, the CDR3 reads TGTGCCAGCAGCACCGGGACAGGGAGGCAGACCCAGTACTTC. Protein product: CASSTGTGRQTQYF. The full variable domain, completed using reference TRBV7-2 and TRBJ2-5, is GAGVSQSPSNKVTEKGKDVELRCDPISGHTALYWYRQSLGQGLEFLIYFQGNSAPDKSGLPSDRFSAERTGGSVSTLTIQRTQQEDSAVYLCASSTGTGRQTQYFGPGTRLLVL.

In its sample, this clonotype was seen many times. V usage is TRBV19 and J usage is TRBJ2-1; D is ambiguous. Germline V gene sequence: CDR1 LNHDA, CDR2 SQIVND (reference sequence). The CDR3 length is 15 residues. V was pared by 6 bases and J by 7 bases, with 19 bases between. CDR3 residues: CASSSPAPSRNEQFF. In DNA form, the CDR3 reads TGTGCCAGTAGCTCCCCCGCGCCGAGTAGGAATGAGCAGTTCTTC. The whole variable domain, remainder taken from reference TRBV19 and TRBJ2-1, is DGGITQSPKYLFRKEGQNVTLSCEQNLNHDAMYWYRQDPGQGLRLIYYSQIVNDFQKGDIAEGYSVSREKKESFPLTVTSAQKNPTAFYLCASSSPAPSRNEQFFGPGTRLTVL.